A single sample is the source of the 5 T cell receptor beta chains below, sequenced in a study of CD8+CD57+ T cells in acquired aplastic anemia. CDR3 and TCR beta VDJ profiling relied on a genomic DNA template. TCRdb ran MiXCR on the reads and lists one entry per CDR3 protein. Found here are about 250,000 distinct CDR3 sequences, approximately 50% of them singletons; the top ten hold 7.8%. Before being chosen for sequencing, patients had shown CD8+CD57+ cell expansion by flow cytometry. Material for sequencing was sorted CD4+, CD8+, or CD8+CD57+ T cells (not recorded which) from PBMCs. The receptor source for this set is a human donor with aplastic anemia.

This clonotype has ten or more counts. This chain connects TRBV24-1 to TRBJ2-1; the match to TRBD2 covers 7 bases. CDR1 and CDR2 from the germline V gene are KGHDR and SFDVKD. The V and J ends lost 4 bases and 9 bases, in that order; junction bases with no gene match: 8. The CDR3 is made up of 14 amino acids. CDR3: CATSDLGTNGEQFF. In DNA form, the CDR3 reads TGTGCCACCAGTGACCTGGGGACTAACGGTGAGCAGTTCTTC.

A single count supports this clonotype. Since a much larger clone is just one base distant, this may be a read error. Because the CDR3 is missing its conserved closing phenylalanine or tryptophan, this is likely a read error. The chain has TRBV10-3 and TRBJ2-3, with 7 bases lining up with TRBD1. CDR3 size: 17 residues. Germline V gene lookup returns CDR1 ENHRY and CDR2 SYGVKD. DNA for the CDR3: TGTGCCAGCAGTTACCCTAGTTATGAACAGGGGACAGATACGCAGTATTCT. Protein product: CASSYPSYEQGTDTQYS.

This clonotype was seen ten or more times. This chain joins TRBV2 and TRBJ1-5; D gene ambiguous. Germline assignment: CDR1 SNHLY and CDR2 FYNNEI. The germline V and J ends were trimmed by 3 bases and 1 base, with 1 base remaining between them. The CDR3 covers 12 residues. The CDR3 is CASSDSNQPQHF. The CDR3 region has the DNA TGTGCCAGCAGTGACAGCAATCAGCCCCAGCATTTT.

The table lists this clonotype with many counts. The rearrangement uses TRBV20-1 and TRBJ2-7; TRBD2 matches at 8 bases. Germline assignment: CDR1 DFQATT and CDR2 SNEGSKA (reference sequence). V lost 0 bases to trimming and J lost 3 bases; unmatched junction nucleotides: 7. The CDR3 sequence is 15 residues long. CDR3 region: CSARESGRRYYEQYF. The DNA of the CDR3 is TGCAGTGCTAGAGAAAGCGGGAGACGATACTACGAGCAGTACTTC.

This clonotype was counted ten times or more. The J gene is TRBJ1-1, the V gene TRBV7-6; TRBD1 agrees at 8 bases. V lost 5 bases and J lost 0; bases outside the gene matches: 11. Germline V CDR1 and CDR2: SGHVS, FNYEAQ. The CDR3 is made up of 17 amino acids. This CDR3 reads CASSPRGGQAMNTEAFF. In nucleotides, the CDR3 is TGTGCCAGCAGCCCGCGAGGGGGACAGGCTATGAACACTGAAGCTTTCTTT.